These T cell receptor beta chains were read from a single sample in a study of blood T cell repertoires in COVID-19. The table came from immunoSEQ multiplex PCR; TCRdb's copy has only in-frame clones and leaves some out. This table holds about 250,000 clones, around 88% found once. The sample taken for sequencing was peripheral blood. The receptors stem from a woman under 40 with COVID-19, enrolled during active disease. Each CDR3 is given without its conserved first and last residue.

V	J	CDR3
TRBV28	TRBJ1-6	ASSPGLPNSPLH
TRBV5-1	TRBJ2-7	ASSLAGTGREQY
TRBV7-2	TRBJ2-5	ASSFDRGAETQY
TRBV4-3	TRBJ2-6	ASSQLTGSGANVLT
TRBV18	TRBJ1-1	ASSTDNTEAF
TRBV5-1	TRBJ2-5	ASSLVQGQQETQY
TRBV27	TRBJ2-5	ASSPELATQETQY
TRBV4-1	TRBJ2-5	ASSQGSSGTQTQY
TRBV27	TRBJ2-3	ASRKFGGSPSTDTQY
TRBV12-3/TRBV12-4	TRBJ1-1	ASSLPLNEAF
TRBV6-2/TRBV6-3	TRBJ2-7	ASSYSFSGEQY
TRBV5-4	TRBJ2-5	ASSFLAGQMAPLTQY
TRBV12-3/TRBV12-4	TRBJ1-2	ASSTQGNYGYT
TRBV6-2/TRBV6-3	TRBJ2-1	ASSSRIVSYNEQF
TRBV7-9	TRBJ1-2	ASSAGQESNYGYT
TRBV9	TRBJ2-5	ASSVASGRAEETQY
TRBV6-5	TRBJ2-7	ASSYRAGRSSYEQY
TRBV19	TRBJ2-2	AIKRGTNTGELF
TRBV11-2	TRBJ2-5	ASSHNGETETQY
TRBV7-9	TRBJ1-1	ASSSTREEAF
TRBV28	TRBJ2-1	ASSSGLAGGIGNEQF
TRBV28	TRBJ1-5	AGGGGNQPQH
TRBV11-2	TRBJ2-7	ASSSRPDSYEQY
TRBV5-1	TRBJ2-1	ASSLGQGGSHEQF
TRBV5-1	TRBJ1-1	ASSLGGEAF
TRBV19	TRBJ1-2	ASSVGQAYGYT
TRBV9	TRBJ2-1	ASSVVANSYNEQF
TRBV3-1/TRBV3-2	TRBJ2-3	ASPRGLGLAGERTDTQY
TRBV21-1	TRBJ2-1	PLAGVLVGEQF
TRBV13	TRBJ2-2	ASSSLTGGANTGELF
TRBV20-1	TRBJ1-4	SASDDEKLF
TRBV27	TRBJ1-4	ASRLGGGTNEKLF
TRBV10-3	TRBJ1-1	AISESAENTEAF
TRBV2	TRBJ2-3	ASRPRGSSTDTQY
TRBV7-8	TRBJ2-7	ASSLTGLYEQY
TRBV28	TRBJ1-2	ASSLGQGYGYT
TRBV6-5	TRBJ2-3	ASSYPGEGDTQY
TRBV5-4	TRBJ1-1	ASSRGGENTEAF
TRBV20-1	TRBJ2-5	SASQQGVSEETQY
TRBV2	TRBJ1-3	ASSEALQVGNTIY
TRBV6-2/TRBV6-3	TRBJ2-5	ASTPNPWVADQETQY
TRBV18	TRBJ1-4	ASSPPDGGVTNEKLF
TRBV13	TRBJ2-3	ASSSRKSSTDTQY
TRBV27	TRBJ2-1	ASSLSMVPSSVNEQF
TRBV7-9	TRBJ2-1	ASTPRGGSIYNEQF
TRBV10-3	TRBJ2-7	AIRLTGAYEQY
TRBV19	TRBJ2-7	ASSRAGQSSYEQY
TRBV19	TRBJ2-3	ASSIQLDRADTQY
TRBV15	TRBJ2-5	ATSRSVAGGQETQY
TRBV6-5	TRBJ2-2	ASSYGVVTGELF